One sample yielded the 26 T cell receptor beta chains listed below, sequenced in a study of T-cell memory formation after mild COVID-19. TCRdb itself ran the 5' RACE reads through MiXCR, one entry per CDR3 protein. The sample holds 450,000 to 650,000 distinct CDR3 sequences; roughly 18% are singletons and the top ten take around 12%. The sample taken for sequencing was PBMCs or a T cell subset sorted from them (not recorded which). These receptors were collected from an adult woman who had mild COVID-19 (a few samples of this study predate the infection). Cell type and time point are not known.

This clonotype appeared a few times. This chain joins TRBV5-1 and TRBJ2-5, with 10 bases that match TRBD1. Germline assignment: CDR1 SGHRS and CDR2 YFSETQ. This CDR3 region has 15 residues. V shed 4 bases and J 5 bases; nucleotides not matched to a gene: 8. The CDR3 is CASSLGTGAAETQYF. In nucleotides, the CDR3 is TGCGCCAGCAGCCTCGGGACAGGGGCTGCGGAGACCCAGTACTTC.

There are a few counts of this clonotype. The V and J genes are TRBV12-3 or TRBV12-4 and TRBJ2-3; 7 bases are shared with TRBD1. The CDR3 runs 16 residues. With V trimmed by 5 bases and J by 4 bases, 12 bases remained unmatched. Here the CDR3 DNA reads TGTGCCAGCAGTCCCCGGGCAGGGGGTCGGGCAGATACGCAGTATTTT. Its protein is CASSPRAGGRADTQYF.

This clonotype turned up a few times. The CDR3 DNA reads as TGTGCCAGTCAGGGGGCTAGCACAGATACGCAGTATTTT. This encodes CASQGASTDTQYF. The chain uses TRBV28 and TRBJ2-3; 8 bases match TRBD1. CDR3 size: 13 residues. The germline V gene encodes CDR1 MDHEN and CDR2 SYDVKM. Trimming removed 9 bases from V and 0 bases from J; junction bases left unmatched: 2.

This clonotype was recorded a few times. The chain's CDR3 is CASREGGAEVKQYF. CDR3 DNA sequence: TGTGCCAGCAGGGAAGGGGGCGCGGAAGTCAAGCAGTACTTC. The chain employs TRBV7-9 and TRBJ2-7; 7 bases fit TRBD1. The J segment lost 8 bases and the V segment lost 6 bases, leaving 13 bases of the junction unmatched. Germline V CDR1 and CDR2: SEHNR, FQNEAQ (reference sequence). The CDR3 totals 14 residues.

The chain uses TRBV18 and TRBJ1-5; TRBD1 matches at 8 bases. The germline gives CDR1 KGHSH, CDR2 LQKENI. The CDR3 runs 14 residues. Trimming cost V 9 bases and J 4 bases; bases outside gene matches: 8. CDR3 in amino acids: CASTHGTGNQPQHF. CDR3 in DNA: TGTGCCAGTACCCACGGGACAGGAAATCAGCCCCAGCATTTT.

The rearrangement links TRBV12-3 or TRBV12-4 to TRBJ2-3; the D is unclear. The length of the CDR3 is 11 residues. V lost 6 bases, J lost 8 bases, and 9 bases lay in between. The CDR3 DNA reads as TGTGCCAGCAGCCAGGAGCGTACGCAGTATTTT. Translating it yields CASSQERTQYF.

The V gene is TRBV7-2, the J gene TRBJ2-7; D tentatively fits TRBD1 or TRBD2 (6 bases each). Germline loops: CDR1 SGHTA, CDR2 FQGNSA. The CDR3 has 15 residues. V lost 4 bases to trimming and J lost 6 bases, with 19 bases between them. The CDR3 sequence: CASSSARGMGGEQYF. CDR3 nucleotides: TGTGCCAGCAGCTCAGCTAGGGGGATGGGGGGCGAGCAGTACTTC. Based on the CDR3 plus reference TRBV7-2 and TRBJ2-7, the full variable domain is GAGVSQSPSNKVTEKGKDVELRCDPISGHTALYWYRQSLGQGLEFLIYFQGNSAPDKSGLPSDRFSAERTGGSVSTLTIQRTQQEDSAVYLCASSSARGMGGEQYFGPGTRLTVT.

This clonotype has ten or more counts. V usage is TRBV18 and J usage is TRBJ2-7; 11 bases align to TRBD2. Trimming cost V 3 bases and J 2 bases; bases outside gene matches: 3. Germline CDR1 and CDR2: KGHSH and LQKENI. The CDR3 consists of 15 residues. The CDR3 region is CASSPGLAGTYEQYF. CDR3 sequence (DNA): TGTGCCAGCTCACCTGGACTAGCGGGTACCTACGAGCAGTACTTC.

V is TRBV5-1 and J is TRBJ1-2; no clear D gene. The CDR3 contains 14 residues. Trimming removed 1 base at V and 4 bases at J, with 11 bases between. From germline, CDR1 is SGHRS and CDR2 YFSETQ. The CDR3 protein is CASSLSPLLYGYTF. The CDR3 coding sequence is TGCGCCAGCAGCTTGAGTCCCCTTCTCTATGGCTACACCTTC.

This chain uses TRBV10-3 with TRBJ1-2, with D possibly TRBD1 on 6 matching bases. Trimming removed 3 bases from V and 4 bases from J, with 9 bases in between. Germline V CDR1 and CDR2: ENHRY, SYGVKD. The CDR3 is 13 residues long. CDR3: CAISEKGGYGYTF. The CDR3 DNA sequence: TGTGCCATCAGTGAAAAAGGGGGCTATGGCTACACCTTC.

This clonotype was observed a few times. This chain links TRBV18 with TRBJ2-1, with a tentative D call TRBD2 (5 bases). CDR3 length: 15 amino acids. CDR1 and CDR2 (germline): KGHSH, LQKENI. The V gene lost 5 bases and the J gene lost 4 bases, with 15 bases spanning the gap. DNA of the CDR3: TGTGCCAGCTCAGAGGTCCAAGGAGGATACAATGAGCAGTTCTTC. Protein: CASSEVQGGYNEQFF.

The chain carries TRBV5-1 and TRBJ2-7, with D perhaps TRBD1 (5 bases). The CDR3 length is 14 residues. V lost 0 bases, J lost 7 bases, and 14 bases lay in between. CDR1 and CDR2 (germline): SGHRS, YFSETQ. CDR3 residues: CASSLVPGSREQYF. CDR3 coding DNA: TGCGCCAGCAGCTTGGTTCCAGGGTCTCGTGAGCAGTACTTC.

The chain links TRBV7-6 to TRBJ2-7; D possibly corresponds to TRBD1 (6 bases). The CDR3 extends over 14 amino acids. Between the trimmed V and J ends, which lost 5 bases and 7 bases, there was a span of 18 bases. Germline CDR1 and CDR2: SGHVS and FNYEAQ. The CDR3 coding sequence is TGTGCCAGCAGCATGATACAACAGGGAAGGGAGCAGTACTTC. Translated: CASSMIQQGREQYF.

The CDR3 sequence is CASSRQGAFDETQYF. The CDR3 DNA reads as TGTGCCAGCAGCCGACAGGGGGCGTTTGATGAGACCCAGTACTTC. This chain joins TRBV7-9 and TRBJ2-5; 10 bases line up with TRBD1. The CDR3 runs 15 residues. Trimming took 5 bases from V and 5 from J; bases not matched to a gene: 8. In germline, CDR1 is SEHNR, CDR2 FQNEAQ (reference sequence).

In its sample, this clonotype was seen a few times. The chain has TRBV5-1 and TRBJ2-7; D may correspond to TRBD1 or TRBD2 (5 bases each). Trimming removed 4 bases at V and 0 bases at J, with 17 bases between. The CDR3 runs to 16 residues. Germline CDR1 reads SGHRS; CDR2 reads YFSETQ. The CDR3 DNA reads as TGCGCCAGCAGCCAAACTCCCGGGACGGCCTCCTACGAGCAGTACTTC. Translated: CASSQTPGTASYEQYF.

This sequence joins TRBV11-3 and TRBJ2-1; TRBD2 matches 9 bases. In germline, CDR1 is SGHNT, CDR2 YENEEA. The trim removed 3 bases at V and 8 bases at J, leaving 17 bases unmatched. This CDR3 has 18 amino acids. CDR3 nucleotides: TGTGCCAGCAGCTTTGGGCTAGCGGGACAGAATCGTTACGATGAGCAGTTCTTC. Translated, it gives CASSFGLAGQNRYDEQFF.

This clonotype was detected a few times. The chain joins TRBV12-3 or TRBV12-4 to TRBJ2-7, with TRBD1 matching 8 bases. Losses at the gene ends were 5 bases for V and 0 bases for J; bases not matched to a gene: 24. CDR3 size: 21 residues. This CDR3 is CASSNFWGLGRQGPSSYEQYF. DNA of the CDR3: TGTGCCAGCAGTAACTTTTGGGGATTGGGAAGACAGGGGCCTAGCTCCTACGAGCAGTACTTC.

This clonotype was seen a handful of times. The chain uses TRBV18 and TRBJ2-7, with TRBD1 identical over 8 bases. Germline V gene lookup returns CDR1 KGHSH and CDR2 LQKENI. This CDR3 is built from 13 residues. J gave up 5 bases and V 5 bases, and 5 bases lay outside the gene matches. The CDR3 sequence: CASSLDRVDEQYF. CDR3 sequence (DNA): TGTGCCAGCTCATTGGACAGGGTAGACGAGCAGTACTTC.

This clonotype was found many times. The rearrangement joins TRBV7-9 to TRBJ2-1; TRBD1 is a possible D gene (5 bases). The germline V gene has CDR1 SEHNR and CDR2 FQNEAQ (reference sequence). V lost 3 bases and J lost 4, with 7 bases in between. The CDR3 spans 13 residues. The CDR3 DNA is TGTGCCAGCAGCTTCAGACAGTACAATGAGCAGTTCTTC. The encoded protein is CASSFRQYNEQFF.

This clonotype was counted between two and nine times. The chain combines TRBV20-1 with TRBJ2-5; D is unresolved. CDR3 length: 13 amino acids. Trimming took off 0 bases at V and 2 bases at J, with 7 bases between the two ends. Germline V gene sequence: CDR1 DFQATT, CDR2 SNEGSKA (reference sequence). Here the CDR3 reads CSAREPLQETQYF. CDR3 DNA sequence: TGCAGTGCTAGAGAGCCACTACAAGAGACCCAGTACTTC.

J is TRBJ1-3 and V is TRBV29-1; 7 bases align to TRBD1. The CDR3 spans 15 residues. V lost 6 bases and J lost 0; bases outside the gene matches: 8. Per germline, CDR1 SQVTM and CDR2 ANQGSEA. The CDR3 is CSVGTAYYSGNTIYF. The CDR3 DNA is TGCAGCGTAGGGACAGCTTACTACTCTGGAAACACCATATATTTT. Looking up the rest from reference TRBV29-1 and TRBJ1-3 gives the full variable domain: SAVISQKPSRDICQRGTSLTIQCQVDSQVTMMFWYRQQPGQSLTLIATANQGSEATYESGFVIDKFPISRPNLTFSTLTVSNMSPEDSSIYLCSVGTAYYSGNTIYFGEGSWLTVV.

In its sample, this clonotype was seen a few times. The chain couples TRBV3-1 to TRBJ1-1; D is perhaps TRBD1 (6 bases). The CDR3 totals 15 residues. V lost 7 bases and J lost 1, with 16 bases in between. CDR1 is LGHDT and CDR2 is YNNKEL in the germline V gene (reference sequence). In DNA form, the CDR3 reads TGTGCCAGCACCTGGGGTGGGGGGGCGAACACTGAAGCTTTCTTT. Translating gives CASTWGGGANTEAFF.

This clonotype occurred a few times. The chain is built from TRBV30 and TRBJ1-2, with TRBD1 matching over 7 bases. Germline CDR1 reads GTSNPN; CDR2 reads SVGIG (reference sequence). The CDR3 extends over 14 amino acids. Trimming took 3 bases from V and 4 from J; bases not matched to a gene: 8. CDR3 DNA sequence: TGTGCCTGGAGCAAGGGACAGAGCTTCTATGGCTACACCTTC. Amino acid sequence: CAWSKGQSFYGYTF.

V gene TRBV5-1 combines with J gene TRBJ2-5, with a tentative D call TRBD2 (6 bases). This CDR3 is 15 amino acids long. Trimming removed 4 bases from V and 4 bases from J, with 17 bases in between. The germline V gene has CDR1 SGHRS and CDR2 YFSETQ. For the CDR3, the DNA is TGCGCCAGCAGCAACCTCGGGGGAGATGGAGAGACCCAGTACTTC. As protein: CASSNLGGDGETQYF.

This rearrangement joins TRBV5-1 to TRBJ1-1; D may be TRBD1 (5 bases). Trimming stripped 6 bases from V and 1 base from J, with 16 bases between. The CDR3 contains 15 residues. Germline CDR1 SGHRS, CDR2 YFSETQ. The CDR3 nucleotides read TGCGCCAGCAACAAACTGGGGGGGACGAACACTGAAGCTTTCTTT. It yields the protein CASNKLGGTNTEAFF.

This chain links TRBV29-1 with TRBJ1-2; no clear D gene. Trimming took off 0 bases at V and 2 bases at J, with 16 bases between the two ends. Germline CDR1 reads SQVTM; CDR2 reads ANQGSEA. The CDR3 is 16 amino acids. CDR3 residues: CSVEDAVSLVNYGYTF. CDR3 DNA: TGCAGCGTTGAAGATGCGGTCAGTCTAGTGAACTATGGCTACACCTTC.